This T cell receptor (beta chain) derives from a study of shared clonotypes between healthy human individuals. Data came from immunoSEQ multiplex PCR; TCRdb stores just in-frame clones and leaves some out. Among approximately 700,000 clones listed, 55% to 85% were seen once. Overall study results and limits: Non-shared clonotypes had lower generation probabilities than those shared by all four donors.

A single count supports this clone. What it binds is unknown. The CDR3 has 13 residues. The V and J ends lost 2 bases and 6 bases respectively, with 11 bases between them. Germline CDR1 SGHVS, CDR2 FQNEAQ. The chain employs TRBV7-8 and TRBJ2-7, with no clear D. Sequenced input: memory CD4+ T cells sorted from blood. Noted subset: CD45RA-negative fraction. The TCR comes from a woman aged 30 to 39 in good health. CDR3 coding DNA: TGTGCCAGCAGCTTAATCGCGGCAATCGAGCAGTACTTC. Its protein is CASSLIAAIEQYF.